This paragraph reports one TCR beta chain. Antigen unknown. The sample is drawn from a study of T-cell memory formation after mild COVID-19. V lost 9 bases, J lost 0 bases, and 16 bases lay in between. Germline CDR1 reads LNHDA; CDR2 reads SQIVND (reference sequence). The length of the CDR3 is 15 residues. Constant-segment primers and 5'RACE yielded cDNA libraries for TCR alpha and TCR beta, each carrying sample barcodes and UMIs. TCRdb itself ran the 5' RACE reads through MiXCR, one entry per CDR3 protein. The profile covers about 210,000 distinct CDR3 sequences, with more than 25% appearing a single time and approximately 10% taken by the ten largest. Study-level findings and limits: Clones that contracted from day 15 to 85 were balanced CD4/CD8, while later expanders leaned CD4+. Prior to infection, memory already included some responding clones, suggesting cross-reactive memory joined. The authors left the SARS-CoV-2 specificity of second-wave clones peaking on day 37 unconfirmed.

The rearrangement links TRBV19 to TRBJ2-3; D may be TRBD2 (7 bases). The source of this sequence is an adult woman who had mild COVID-19 (a few samples of this study predate the infection). Cell type and time point are not known. Sequencing input: PBMCs or a T cell subset sorted from them (not recorded which). CDR3 in amino acids: CASSLGGPSTDTQYF. The CDR3 DNA follows: TGTGCCAGCAGCCTGGGGGGGCCTAGCACAGATACGCAGTATTTT.